This record looks at one TCR beta chain sequence and its context. No cognate antigen has been identified for it. No much larger clone exists at a distance of one base, and base qualities are not known. The immunoSEQ Assay was the method used to sequence TCRbeta CDR3 regions. After extraction, genomic DNA underwent amplification by bias-controlled multiplex PCR, followed by high-throughput sequencing. Concerning the study's data processing: To quantify the absolute abundance of every unique TCRbeta CDR3 region, sequences were collapsed and filtered. T cell fraction was estimated by normalizing TCRbeta template counts to usable DNA, with usable DNA measured through amplification of reference genes found in all nucleated cells. Repertoire TCRs were annotated as SARS-CoV-2-specific when V gene, CDR3 amino acid sequence and J gene were exactly matched to a known reactive TCR set. The reference SARS-CoV-2 TCR set was obtained from MIRA and was filtered for enrichment in COVID-19-positive ImmuneCODE repertoires, whereby public or cross-reactive TCRs were removed. Using the MIRA antigens, annotated TCRs were further analysed by specific ORF or by position within an ORF. Breadth was defined as annotated unique rearrangements over total unique productive rearrangements; depth was the summed frequency of those rearrangements. TCR breadth was compared between groups using two-sided Wilcoxon rank-sum tests. TCRdb retrieved this table from immuneACCESS and kept in-frame rearrangements only. Not all clones are present; in checked studies, unresolved V genes account for under half, and no reason is known for the remainder. The D gene and trimming were derived from the DNA, and the V and J assignments and clone size from that table. Across this sample there are around 320,000 clones, with around 86% seen only once. Clones ranked in the top ten supply around 3.6% of the sample.

The CDR3 runs 12 amino acids, cysteine and phenylalanine included. Only the CDR3 part of the read is kept: 36 bases, read in frame from the first base. The germline V gene provides CDR1 SQVTM and CDR2 ANQGSEA. V is shortened by 4 bases, J by 5 bases, and the region joining them spans 11 bases. The data are from a study of Ad26.COV2.S vaccination and SARS-CoV-2 variants (dated by TCRdb to the early 2020s). Background for the entire study: Donors in the vaccine arm were drawn from COV1001, a phase I-IIa trial of Ad26.COV2.S in healthy adults that was multicentre, randomized, double-blind and placebo-controlled. Ad26.COV2.S was administered intramuscularly at 5 x 10^10 or 1 x 10^11 viral particles, either as a single shot or as two shots given 56 days apart. TCRbeta repertoire sequencing was used to assess the specificity and breadth of SARS-CoV-2-reactive T cell receptors after Ad26.COV2.S vaccination. The TCR-sequenced set comprised around 30 samples: some 20 Ad26.COV2.S vaccine recipients, 5 placebo recipients and 8 SARS-CoV-2 convalescent individuals. Participants in the trial were split at random into five groups of five each, receiving low-dose or high-dose Ad26.COV2.S once or twice, or else placebo on both occasions. Blinding of investigators to trial group allocation was maintained during experiments and outcome assessment.

What the research found in general, with its limitations: The authors noted that the TCR breadth and depth analyses may have underestimated total T cell responses. The study lacked the statistical power to compare responses across vaccine doses or regimens. After vaccination, spike-specific CD8+ and CD4+ T cell responses were reported to show substantial breadth. Non-spike TCR breadth was comparable between vaccine and placebo recipients, consistent with the vaccine containing only spike. Spike-specific TCR breadth was higher in Ad26.COV2.S recipients than in placebo recipients (P = 0.0014).

The sample's treatment or condition label is to be understood as: around 19 received Ad26.COV2.S at low or high dose, single or two shots; 5 received placebo; per-sample allocation not given. For vaccine and placebo recipients, the sequenced repertoires came from samples collected on day 63 after the first injection. In Cohort 1b, roughly 25 adults aged 18-55 years were enrolled at a single site in Boston, USA, between 29 July and 7 August 2020. Ad26.COV2.S consisted of a replication-incompetent adenovirus type 26 vector by which a prefusion-stabilized SARS-CoV-2 spike protein from the original Wuhan strain was expressed.

The receptor's source is a person between 18 and 65 years old who received the Ad26.COV2.S COVID-19 vaccine or a placebo. The source material was peripheral blood, sampled in a trial of Ad26.COV2.S vaccine versus placebo. The chain joins TRBV29-1 to TRBJ1-1; the D gene is not confidently resolved. The DNA sequence reads TGCAGCGTTGCAACCGGGGAAACTGAAGCTTTCTTT. This translates into CSVATGETEAFF.